The 10 T cell receptor beta chains reported below all come from one sample, sequenced in a study. TCRdb independently ran MiXCR on the RT-PCR reads; one entry per CDR3 protein. The table lists about 680,000 distinct CDR3 sequences, approximately 15% of them singletons, with roughly 3.6% in the top ten. Sequencing input: memory CD4+ T cells from blood. These receptors all stem from a female donor in good health, serving as a healthy control.

This clonotype was picked up many times. This chain uses TRBV12-3 or TRBV12-4 with TRBJ2-7, with TRBD1 matching over 8 bases. V lost 5 bases to trimming and J lost 1 base; unmatched junction nucleotides: 4. The CDR3 covers 14 residues. CDR3 loop: CASSRTGLSYEQYF. CDR3 in DNA: TGTGCCAGCAGTAGGACAGGGCTTTCCTACGAGCAGTACTTC.

V and J are TRBV5-1 and TRBJ1-6; no reliable D call. Trimming shortened V by 1 base and J by 5 bases, and 7 bases separated the two germline ends. Looked up from germline, CDR1 is SGHRS and CDR2 is YFSETQ. The CDR3 sequence is 14 residues long. CDR3 residues: CASSLYRDNSPLHF. Here the CDR3 DNA reads TGCGCCAGCAGCTTGTATAGGGATAATTCACCCCTCCACTTT. The full variable domain, rest sourced from reference TRBV5-1 and TRBJ1-6, is KAGVTQTPRYLIKTRGQQVTLSCSPISGHRSVSWYQQTPGQGLQFLFEYFSETQRNKGNFPGRFSGRQFSNSRSEMNVSTLELGDSALYLCASSLYRDNSPLHFGNGTRLTVT.

Note on this clonotype: The junction departs from the called germline gene at one end, perhaps through a read error. The genes are TRBV9 and TRBJ1-1; D might be TRBD1 (5 bases). The CDR3 spans 14 residues. Per the germline V gene, CDR1 is SGDLS and CDR2 is YYNGEE. The CDR3 sequence is CASSVVGESTDAFF. The CDR3 region has the DNA TGTGCCAGCAGCGTAGTGGGGGAGTCCACTGACGCTTTCTTT.

This clonotype has at least ten counts. The J gene is TRBJ2-2, the V gene TRBV27; no definite D call. CDR1 MNHEY and CDR2 SMNVEV come from the germline V gene (reference sequence). V lost 5 bases and J 4 bases, leaving 11 bases between the germline ends. This CDR3 is built from 14 residues. CDR3 nucleotides: TGTGCCAGCAGTCCCTCGTGGAGCACCGGGGAGCTGTTTTTT. Protein product: CASSPSWSTGELFF.

The sample holds one count of this clonotype. The chain has TRBV20-1 and TRBJ1-2; D remains ambiguous. Deletions cut 3 bases from V and 12 bases from J, with 11 bases between. CDR1 DFQATT and CDR2 SNEGSKA come from the germline V gene (reference sequence). The CDR3 contains 10 residues. CDR3 loop: CSASPYADTF. DNA for the CDR3: TGCAGTGCTAGCCCCTACGCAGACACCTTC.

J is TRBJ1-1 and V is TRBV29-1; 9 nucleotides line up with TRBD1. The CDR3 sequence is 12 residues long. Trimming cost V 3 bases and J 6 bases; bases outside gene matches: 2. Germline assignment: CDR1 SQVTM and CDR2 ANQGSEA. CDR3 loop: CSVEGQGAEAFF. In nucleotides, the CDR3 is TGCAGCGTTGAGGGACAGGGCGCTGAAGCTTTCTTT.

Only a few counts were recorded for this clonotype. The genes are TRBV7-8 and TRBJ1-4; the match to TRBD1 covers 7 bases. The CDR3 is 15 amino acids. The ends lost 3 bases at V and 7 bases at J; junction bases unmatched: 8. The germline V gene has CDR1 SGHVS and CDR2 FQNEAQ. The CDR3 coding sequence is TGTGCCAGCAGCTTGACATATGGGACAGCTGAAAAACTGTTTTTT. Residues: CASSLTYGTAEKLFF. The full variable domain, rest sourced from reference TRBV7-8 and TRBJ1-4, is GAGVSQSPRYKVAKRGQDVALRCDPISGHVSLFWYQQALGQGPEFLTYFQNEAQLDKSGLPSDRFFAERPEGSVSTLKIQRTQQEDSAVYLCASSLTYGTAEKLFFGSGTQLSVL.

There are a few counts of this clonotype. The gene calls are TRBV20-1 and TRBJ2-7, with D possibly being TRBD2 (7 bases). V was cut by 3 bases and J by 6 bases, with 15 bases left in between. CDR1 is DFQATT, CDR2 SNEGSKA, per germline (reference sequence). The CDR3 length is 13 residues. CDR3 sequence: CSARRGQVTEQYF. CDR3 in DNA: TGCAGTGCTAGGCGGGGGCAGGTAACCGAGCAGTACTTC.

The sample holds many counts of this clonotype. This chain uses TRBV24-1 with TRBJ2-2, with 8 bases that match TRBD2. CDR3 length: 15 amino acids. Germline V gene lookup returns CDR1 KGHDR and CDR2 SFDVKD. Trimming removed 4 bases from V and 6 bases from J; junction bases left unmatched: 6. This CDR3 is CATSDPSGRPGELFF. The CDR3, as DNA: TGTGCCACCAGTGACCCGAGCGGGAGACCCGGGGAGCTGTTTTTT.

This clonotype was counted only a few times. This chain's CDR3 is CASSLAGRDQPQHF. DNA for the CDR3: TGTGCCAGCAGTTTAGCGGGGAGGGATCAGCCCCAGCATTTT. The V gene is TRBV12-3 or TRBV12-4, the J gene TRBJ1-5, with D hard to call. This CDR3 is 14 amino acids long. The V and J ends lost 0 bases and 5 bases respectively, with 8 bases between them.